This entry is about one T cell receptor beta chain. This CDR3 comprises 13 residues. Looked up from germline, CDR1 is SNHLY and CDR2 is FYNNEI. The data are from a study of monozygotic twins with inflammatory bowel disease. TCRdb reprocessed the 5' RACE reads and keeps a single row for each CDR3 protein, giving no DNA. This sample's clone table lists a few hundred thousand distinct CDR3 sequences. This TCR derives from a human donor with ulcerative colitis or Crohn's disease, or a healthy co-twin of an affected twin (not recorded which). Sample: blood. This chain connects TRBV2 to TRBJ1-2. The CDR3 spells CASSDREDYGYTF.